Listed below are T cell receptor beta chains from one sample, sequenced in a study of technical replicates of blood from a few donors. The assay was immunoSEQ multiplex PCR, and TCRdb's table has in-frame clones only and misses some. This sample has around 67,000 clones; approximately 84% occur once, and the top ten carry approximately 5.1%. Sequenced material: PBMCs. The source of these receptors is a human donor in good health. Some clones in this sample may be carry-over from other donors' samples. Each CDR3 is given with its conserved first and last residue. The D gene is left open where the match is weak. Size is stated for part of the rows, as once, few or many counts, or as a class when the clone is expanded.

clone size | J gene | V gene | D gene | CDR3 protein | CDR3 DNA
- | TRBJ1-2 | TRBV30 | - | CAWSVGDAGVDGYTF | TGTGCCTGGAGTGTAGGGGACGCAGGGGTTGATGGCTACACCTTC
- | TRBJ2-1 | TRBV13 | - | CASSLNRNEQFF | TGTGCCAGCAGCTTAAACAGAAATGAGCAGTTCTTC
- | TRBJ2-3 | TRBV6-6 | TRBD2 | CASKTFGSGGTDTQYF | TGTGCCAGCAAGACGTTCGGTAGCGGGGGCACAGATACGCAGTATTTT
- | TRBJ1-4 | TRBV5-1 | TRBD1 | CASSWGDREVEKLFF | TGCGCCAGCAGCTGGGGGGACAGGGAAGTCGAAAAACTGTTTTTT
- | TRBJ2-7 | TRBV5-5 | - | CASSGVAGGEQYF | TGTGCCAGCAGCGGGGTGGCCGGGGGCGAGCAGTACTTC
- | TRBJ2-7 | TRBV6-1 | TRBD1 | CASRSGQGDSYEQYF | TGTGCCAGCAGATCGGGACAGGGGGACTCTTACGAGCAGTACTTC
- | TRBJ2-7 | TRBV5-1 | TRBD2 | CASSLAGGRAPEQYF | TGCGCCAGCAGCTTGGCCGGCGGGAGGGCCCCCGAGCAGTACTTC
once | TRBJ2-7 | TRBV7-2 | TRBD2 | CASSLGSSGSYEQYF | TGTGCCAGCAGCTTAGGTAGTAGCGGGTCCTACGAGCAGTACTTC
- | TRBJ2-1 | TRBV30 | TRBD1 | CAWGRTGAFGEQFF | TGTGCCTGGGGTAGGACAGGGGCTTTTGGGGAGCAGTTCTTC
- | TRBJ2-3 | TRBV5-1 | - | CASSLVAHTDTQYF | TGCGCCAGCAGCTTGGTGGCCCACACAGATACGCAGTATTTT
- | TRBJ2-3 | TRBV6-6 | - | CASSQGTHHLTDTQYF | TGTGCCAGCAGCCAGGGCACCCACCATCTCACAGATACGCAGTATTTT
- | TRBJ1-1 | TRBV13 | TRBD1 | CASSTTQGATAFF | TGTGCCAGCAGCACTACACAGGGGGCGACCGCTTTCTTT
once | TRBJ1-1 | TRBV30 | - | CAWMEGGAEAFF | TGTGCCTGGATGGAGGGCGGGGCTGAAGCTTTCTTT
- | TRBJ1-2 | TRBV12-5 | TRBD1 | CASGAGQGFYGYTF | TGTGCTAGTGGTGCGGGACAGGGCTTCTATGGCTACACCTTC
once | TRBJ2-5 | TRBV5-1 | TRBD2 | CASSLGGGQETQYF | TGCGCCAGCAGCTTAGGCGGGGGACAAGAGACCCAGTACTTC
few | TRBJ1-1 | TRBV19 | - | CASSVTVNTEAFF | TGTGCCAGTAGTGTGACAGTGAACACTGAAGCTTTCTTT
- | TRBJ2-1 | TRBV6-1 | TRBD1 | CASRPGGSEQFF | TGTGCCAGCAGACCAGGGGGCTCAGAGCAGTTCTTC
- | TRBJ2-3 | TRBV30 | - | CAWDHLSGSTDTQYF | TGTGCCTGGGACCACTTAAGCGGAAGCACAGATACGCAGTATTTT
- | TRBJ1-2 | TRBV7-9 | - | CASSLDQGNYGYTF | TGTGCCAGCAGCTTAGATCAGGGGAACTATGGCTACACCTTC
- | TRBJ2-1 | TRBV5-5 | TRBD1 | CASSLVQGVYNEQFF | TGTGCCAGCAGCTTGGTTCAGGGGGTATACAATGAGCAGTTCTTC
- | TRBJ1-2 | TRBV5-6 | - | CASSLGIPYLNYGYTF | TGTGCCAGCAGCTTGGGTATTCCGTATCTCAACTATGGCTACACCTTC
- | TRBJ2-4 | TRBV27 | - | CASSPLRGLAKNIQYF | TGTGCCAGCAGTCCGCTAAGGGGGTTAGCCAAAAACATTCAGTACTTC
medium-sized | TRBJ1-6 | TRBV6-1 | TRBD1 | CASSAGTGDNSPLHF | TGTGCCAGCAGCGCCGGGACAGGGGATAATTCACCCCTCCACTTT
- | TRBJ2-7 | TRBV10-1 | - | CASTGRTVEGEQYF | TGCGCCAGCACCGGACGGACAGTCGAAGGCGAGCAGTACTTC
- | TRBJ2-7 | TRBV28 | TRBD2 | CASNLAGETYEQYF | TGTGCCAGCAATCTAGCGGGAGAAACCTACGAGCAGTACTTC
- | TRBJ1-3 | TRBV7-2 | - | CASSPRGQQATSGNTIYF | TGTGCCAGCAGCCCGCGAGGACAGCAGGCGACCTCTGGAAACACCATATATTTT
- | TRBJ2-7 | TRBV4-3 | TRBD1 | CASSRDGQGGNYEQYF | TGCGCCAGCAGCCGGGATGGACAGGGTGGAAATTACGAGCAGTACTTC
- | TRBJ2-3 | TRBV7-3 | TRBD2 | CASSLIGLADSTDTQYF | TGTGCCAGCAGCTTAATAGGACTAGCGGATAGCACAGATACGCAGTATTTT
- | TRBJ1-5 | TRBV30 | - | CAWALGQGSQPQHF | TGTGCCTGGGCCTTGGGGCAGGGTAGTCAGCCCCAGCATTTT
few | TRBJ2-2 | TRBV5-6 | - | CASSLWAANTGELFF | TGTGCCAGCAGCTTGTGGGCAGCGAACACCGGGGAGCTGTTTTTT
- | TRBJ2-7 | TRBV7-8 | TRBD2 | CASSLGPSGRGGYEQYF | TGTGCCAGCAGCTTAGGCCCTAGCGGGAGGGGGGGTTACGAGCAGTACTTC
- | TRBJ2-5 | TRBV5-1 | - | CASSLVAANQETQYF | TGCGCCAGCAGCTTGGTGGCGGCTAACCAAGAGACCCAGTACTTC
- | TRBJ1-5 | TRBV30 | TRBD1 | CAWSSTGGNQPQHF | TGTGCCTGGAGTAGTACAGGGGGAAATCAGCCCCAGCATTTT
once | TRBJ2-2 | TRBV10-3 | TRBD1 | CAIREGTGNTGELFF | TGTGCCATCAGGGAGGGGACAGGGAACACCGGGGAGCTGTTTTTT
- | TRBJ2-3 | TRBV7-8 | TRBD2 | CASSPSTSGINTQYF | TGTGCCAGCAGCCCGAGCACTAGCGGGATTAATACGCAGTATTTT
- | TRBJ1-3 | TRBV7-2 | - | CASSLALALSGNTIYF | TGTGCCAGCAGCTTAGCGTTAGCTCTCTCTGGAAACACCATATATTTT
- | TRBJ1-2 | TRBV7-9 | - | CASSDSAFGASGYTF | TGTGCCAGCAGCGATTCAGCCTTTGGGGCAAGTGGCTACACCTTC
- | TRBJ1-1 | TRBV6-6 | TRBD1 | CASSRGTGANTEAFF | TGTGCCAGCAGTAGGGGGACAGGGGCGAACACTGAAGCTTTCTTT
- | TRBJ2-2 | TRBV4-1 | TRBD1 | CASSQVVTGLNTGELFF | TGCGCCAGCAGCCAGGTTGTGACAGGGCTAAACACCGGGGAGCTGTTTTTT
- | TRBJ2-2 | TRBV5-4 | TRBD2 | CASTRLAGALGTGELFF | TGTGCCAGCACTCGACTAGCGGGGGCTCTGGGCACCGGGGAGCTGTTTTTT
- | TRBJ2-3 | TRBV7-3 | TRBD2 | CASSGAGGTDTQYF | TGTGCCAGCAGCGGAGCGGGGGGCACAGATACGCAGTATTTT
once | TRBJ2-2 | TRBV7-9 | TRBD1 | CASSQGTGVTGELFF | TGTGCCAGCAGCCAAGGGACAGGGGTAACCGGGGAGCTGTTTTTT
- | TRBJ2-3 | TRBV29-1 | TRBD2 | CSFAGEADTQYF | TGCAGTTTTGCGGGGGAAGCAGATACGCAGTATTTT
- | TRBJ2-4 | TRBV4-1 | TRBD1 | CASSHQQGALAKNIQYF | TGCGCCAGCAGCCACCAACAGGGGGCTCTAGCCAAAAACATTCAGTACTTC
- | TRBJ2-5 | TRBV15 | TRBD2 | CATSSRPRTSGGAWQETQYF | TGTGCCACCAGCAGCCGACCCCGGACTAGCGGGGGGGCGTGGCAAGAGACCCAGTACTTC
- | TRBJ2-2 | TRBV7-9 | - | CASSLTGTGELFF | TGTGCCAGCAGCCTTACGGGCACCGGGGAGCTGTTTTTT
- | TRBJ2-7 | TRBV4-3 | TRBD2 | CASSQDLPGLALGQYF | TGCGCCAGCAGCCAAGATCTCCCGGGACTAGCTCTTGGGCAGTACTTC
- | TRBJ2-2 | TRBV5-1 | - | CASSWTRGTGELFF | TGCGCCAGCAGCTGGACCCGGGGCACCGGGGAGCTGTTTTTT